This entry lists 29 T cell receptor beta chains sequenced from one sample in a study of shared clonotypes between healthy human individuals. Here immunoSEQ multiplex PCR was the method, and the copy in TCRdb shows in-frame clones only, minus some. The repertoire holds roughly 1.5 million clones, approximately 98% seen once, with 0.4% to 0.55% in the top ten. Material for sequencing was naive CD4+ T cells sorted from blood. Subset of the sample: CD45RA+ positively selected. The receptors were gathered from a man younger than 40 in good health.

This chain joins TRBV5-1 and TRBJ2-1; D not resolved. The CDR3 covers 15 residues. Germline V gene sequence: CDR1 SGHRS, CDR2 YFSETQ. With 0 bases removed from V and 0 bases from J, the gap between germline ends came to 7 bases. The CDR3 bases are TGCGCCAGCAGCTTGGAGAACCCCTCCTACAATGAGCAGTTCTTC. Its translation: CASSLENPSYNEQFF.

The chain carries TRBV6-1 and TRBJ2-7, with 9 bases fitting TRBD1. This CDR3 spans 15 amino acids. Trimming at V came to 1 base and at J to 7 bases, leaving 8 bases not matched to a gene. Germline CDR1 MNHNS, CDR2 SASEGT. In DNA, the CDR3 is TGTGCCAGCAGTGAAGGCCGGGACAGGGATGGGGAGCAGTACTTC. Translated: CASSEGRDRDGEQYF.

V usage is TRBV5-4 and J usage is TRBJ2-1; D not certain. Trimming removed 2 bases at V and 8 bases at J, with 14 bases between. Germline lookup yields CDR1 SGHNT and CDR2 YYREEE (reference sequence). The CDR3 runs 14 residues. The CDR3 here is CASSFYGFPHEQFF. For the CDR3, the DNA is TGTGCCAGCAGCTTTTACGGGTTCCCCCATGAGCAGTTCTTC. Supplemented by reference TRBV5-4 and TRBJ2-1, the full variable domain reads ETGVTQSPTHLIKTRGQQVTLRCSSQSGHNTVSWYQQALGQGPQFIFQYYREEENGRGNFPPRFSGLQFPNYSSELNVNALELDDSALYLCASSFYGFPHEQFFGPGTRLTVL.

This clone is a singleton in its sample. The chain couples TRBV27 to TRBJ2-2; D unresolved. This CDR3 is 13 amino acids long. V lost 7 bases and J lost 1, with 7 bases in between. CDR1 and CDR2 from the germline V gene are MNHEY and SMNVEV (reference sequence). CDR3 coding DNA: TGTGCCAGCACCCGATTGAACACCGGGGAGCTGTTTTTT. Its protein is CASTRLNTGELFF.

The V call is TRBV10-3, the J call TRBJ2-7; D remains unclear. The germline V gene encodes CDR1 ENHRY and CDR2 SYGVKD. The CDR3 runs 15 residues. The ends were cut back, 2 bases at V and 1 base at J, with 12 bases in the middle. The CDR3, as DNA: TGTGCCATCAGTGAGGGAGCAGCCTCGTCCTACGAGCAGTACTTC. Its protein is CAISEGAASSYEQYF.

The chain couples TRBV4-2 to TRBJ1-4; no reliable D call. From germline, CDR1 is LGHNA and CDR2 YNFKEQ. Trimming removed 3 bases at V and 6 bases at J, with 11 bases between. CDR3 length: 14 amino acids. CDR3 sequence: CASSQAGGDEKLFF. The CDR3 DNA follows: TGTGCCAGCAGCCAGGCGGGAGGTGATGAAAAACTGTTTTTT.

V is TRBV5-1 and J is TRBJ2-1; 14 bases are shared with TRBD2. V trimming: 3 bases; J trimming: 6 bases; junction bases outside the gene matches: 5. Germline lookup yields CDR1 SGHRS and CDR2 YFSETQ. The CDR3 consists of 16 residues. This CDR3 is CASSYRTSGRSNEQFF. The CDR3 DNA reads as TGCGCCAGCAGCTATCGGACTAGCGGGAGGTCCAATGAGCAGTTCTTC.

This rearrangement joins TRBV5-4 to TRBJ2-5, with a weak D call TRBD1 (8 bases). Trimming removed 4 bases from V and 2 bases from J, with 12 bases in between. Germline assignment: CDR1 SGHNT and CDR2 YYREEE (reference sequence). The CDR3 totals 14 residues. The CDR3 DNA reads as TGTGCCAGCAGCAACAGGGGGGGACAAGAGACCCAGTACTTC. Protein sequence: CASSNRGGQETQYF. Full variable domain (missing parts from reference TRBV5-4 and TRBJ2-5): ETGVTQSPTHLIKTRGQQVTLRCSSQSGHNTVSWYQQALGQGPQFIFQYYREEENGRGNFPPRFSGLQFPNYSSELNVNALELDDSALYLCASSNRGGQETQYFGPGTRLLVL.

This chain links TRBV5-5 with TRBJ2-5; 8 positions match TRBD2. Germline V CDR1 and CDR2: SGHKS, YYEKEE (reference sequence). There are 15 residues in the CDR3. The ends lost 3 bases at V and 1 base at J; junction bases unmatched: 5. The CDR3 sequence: CASSSVAGGQETQYF. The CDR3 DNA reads TGTGCCAGCAGCTCCGTGGCGGGAGGCCAAGAGACCCAGTACTTC.

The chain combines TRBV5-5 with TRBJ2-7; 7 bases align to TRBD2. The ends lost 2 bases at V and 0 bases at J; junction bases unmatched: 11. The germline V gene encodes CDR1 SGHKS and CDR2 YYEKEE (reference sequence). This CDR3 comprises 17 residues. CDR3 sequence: CASSFALRERSSYEQYF. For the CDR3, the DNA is TGTGCCAGCAGCTTTGCTTTGCGGGAGAGGAGCTCCTACGAGCAGTACTTC. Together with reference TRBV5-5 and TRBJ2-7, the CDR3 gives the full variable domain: DAGVTQSPTHLIKTRGQQVTLRCSPISGHKSVSWYQQVLGQGPQFIFQYYEKEERGRGNFPDRFSARQFPNYSSELNVNALLLGDSALYLCASSFALRERSSYEQYFGPGTRLTVT.

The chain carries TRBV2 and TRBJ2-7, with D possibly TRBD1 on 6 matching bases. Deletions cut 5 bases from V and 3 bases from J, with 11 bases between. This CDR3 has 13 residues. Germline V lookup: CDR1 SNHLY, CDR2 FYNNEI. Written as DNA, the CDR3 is TGTGCCAGCAGTTTCCGGACAGACTACGAGCAGTACTTC. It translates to CASSFRTDYEQYF.

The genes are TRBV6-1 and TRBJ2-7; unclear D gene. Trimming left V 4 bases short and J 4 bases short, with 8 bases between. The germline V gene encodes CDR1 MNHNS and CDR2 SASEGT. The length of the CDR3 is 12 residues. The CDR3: CASSVYTYEQYF. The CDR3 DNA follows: TGTGCCAGCAGTGTATACACTTACGAGCAGTACTTC.

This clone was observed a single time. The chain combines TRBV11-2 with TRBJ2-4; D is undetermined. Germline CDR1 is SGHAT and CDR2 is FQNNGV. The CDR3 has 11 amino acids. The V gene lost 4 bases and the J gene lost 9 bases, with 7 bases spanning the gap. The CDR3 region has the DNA TGTGCCAGCAGCTCGGCGGCCATTCAGTACTTC. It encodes CASSSAAIQYF.

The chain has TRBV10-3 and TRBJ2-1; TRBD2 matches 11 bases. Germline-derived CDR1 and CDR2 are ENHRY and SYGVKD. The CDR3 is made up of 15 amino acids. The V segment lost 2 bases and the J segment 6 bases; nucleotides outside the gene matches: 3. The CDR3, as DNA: TGTGCCATCAGTGAGACCGGGACTAGCGGCAATGAGCAGTTCTTC. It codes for CAISETGTSGNEQFF.

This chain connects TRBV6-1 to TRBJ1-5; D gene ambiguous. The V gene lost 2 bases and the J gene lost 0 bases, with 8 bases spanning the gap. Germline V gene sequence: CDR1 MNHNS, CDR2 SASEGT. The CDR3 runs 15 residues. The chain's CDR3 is CASSETDNSNQPQHF. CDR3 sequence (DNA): TGTGCCAGCAGTGAAACAGACAATAGCAATCAGCCCCAGCATTTT.

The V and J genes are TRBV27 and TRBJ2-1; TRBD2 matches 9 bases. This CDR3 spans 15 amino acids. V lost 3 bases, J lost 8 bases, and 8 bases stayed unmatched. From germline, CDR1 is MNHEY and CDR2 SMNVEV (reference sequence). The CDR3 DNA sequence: TGTGCCAGCAGTTTGTCTGGGACTAGCAGGGATGAGCAGTTCTTC. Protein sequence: CASSLSGTSRDEQFF.

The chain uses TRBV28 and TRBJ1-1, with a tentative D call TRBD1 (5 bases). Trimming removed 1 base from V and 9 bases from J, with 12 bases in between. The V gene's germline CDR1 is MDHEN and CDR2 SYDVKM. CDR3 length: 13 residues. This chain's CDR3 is CASSLLDTGKAFF. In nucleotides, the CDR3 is TGTGCCAGCAGTTTATTGGACACTGGGAAAGCTTTCTTT.

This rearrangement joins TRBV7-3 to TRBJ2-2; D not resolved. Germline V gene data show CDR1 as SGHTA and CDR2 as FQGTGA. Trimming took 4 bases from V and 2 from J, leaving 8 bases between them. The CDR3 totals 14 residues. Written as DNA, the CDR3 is TGTGCCAGCAGCTCAGGTCGTAACACCGGGGAGCTGTTTTTT. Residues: CASSSGRNTGELFF.

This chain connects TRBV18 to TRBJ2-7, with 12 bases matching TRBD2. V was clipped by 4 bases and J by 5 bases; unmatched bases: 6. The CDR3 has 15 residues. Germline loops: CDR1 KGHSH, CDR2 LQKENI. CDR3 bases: TGTGCCAGCTCACAAAGACTAGCGGGAGATGACGAGCAGTACTTC. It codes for CASSQRLAGDDEQYF.

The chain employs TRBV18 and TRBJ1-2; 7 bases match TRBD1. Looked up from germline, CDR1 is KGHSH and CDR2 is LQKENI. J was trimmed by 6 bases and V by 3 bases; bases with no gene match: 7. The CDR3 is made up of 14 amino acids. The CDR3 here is CASSPATGFHGYTF. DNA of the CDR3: TGTGCCAGCTCACCGGCGACAGGGTTCCATGGCTACACCTTC.

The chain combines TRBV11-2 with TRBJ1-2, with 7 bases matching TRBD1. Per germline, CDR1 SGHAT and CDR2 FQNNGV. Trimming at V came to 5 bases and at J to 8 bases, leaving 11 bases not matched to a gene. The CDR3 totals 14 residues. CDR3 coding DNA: TGTGCCAGCAGCACACCCACAGGGGTTAAGGGCTACACCTTC. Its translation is CASSTPTGVKGYTF.

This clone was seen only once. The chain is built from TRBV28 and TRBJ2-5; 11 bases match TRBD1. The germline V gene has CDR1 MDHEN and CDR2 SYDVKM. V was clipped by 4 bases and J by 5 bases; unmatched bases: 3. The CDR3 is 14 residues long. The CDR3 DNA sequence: TGTGCCAGCAGTTCGGGACAGGGGGGGGAGACCCAGTACTTC. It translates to CASSSGQGGETQYF.

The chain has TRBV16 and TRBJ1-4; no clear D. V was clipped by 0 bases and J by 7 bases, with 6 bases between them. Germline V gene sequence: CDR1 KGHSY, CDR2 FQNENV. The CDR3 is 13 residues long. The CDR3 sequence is CASSQSPGEKLFF. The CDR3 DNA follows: TGTGCCAGCAGCCAATCGCCGGGTGAAAAACTGTTTTTT.

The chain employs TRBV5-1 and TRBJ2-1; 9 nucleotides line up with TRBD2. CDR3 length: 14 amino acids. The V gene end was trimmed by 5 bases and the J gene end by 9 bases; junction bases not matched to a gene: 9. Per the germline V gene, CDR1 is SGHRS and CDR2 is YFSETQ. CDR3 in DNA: TGCGCCAGCAGGTTTGTCGCGGGAGGGAGTGAGCAGTTCTTC. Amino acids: CASRFVAGGSEQFF.

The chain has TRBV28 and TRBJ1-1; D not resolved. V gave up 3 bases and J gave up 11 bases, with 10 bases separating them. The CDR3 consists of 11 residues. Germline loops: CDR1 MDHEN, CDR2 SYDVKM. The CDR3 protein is CASSFSPMAFF. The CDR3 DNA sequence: TGTGCCAGCAGTTTTTCCCCAATGGCTTTCTTT.

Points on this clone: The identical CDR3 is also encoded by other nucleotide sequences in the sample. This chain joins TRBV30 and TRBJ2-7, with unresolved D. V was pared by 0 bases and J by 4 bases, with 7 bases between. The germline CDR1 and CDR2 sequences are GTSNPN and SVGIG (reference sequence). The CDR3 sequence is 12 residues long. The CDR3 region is CAWSVRSYEQYF. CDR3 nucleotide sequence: TGTGCCTGGAGTGTACGTAGTTACGAGCAGTACTTC.

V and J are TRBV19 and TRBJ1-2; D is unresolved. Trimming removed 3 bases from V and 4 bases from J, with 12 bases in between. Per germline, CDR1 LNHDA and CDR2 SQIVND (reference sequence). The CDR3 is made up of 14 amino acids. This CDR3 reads CASSIPGNLYGYTF. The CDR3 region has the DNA TGTGCCAGTAGTATCCCCGGGAACCTCTATGGCTACACCTTC.

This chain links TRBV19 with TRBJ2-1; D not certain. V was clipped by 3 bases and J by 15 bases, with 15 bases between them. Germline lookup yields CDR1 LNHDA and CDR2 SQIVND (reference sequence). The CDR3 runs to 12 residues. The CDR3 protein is CASSIQSRWVFF. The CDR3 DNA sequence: TGTGCCAGTAGTATCCAGAGCAGGTGGGTGTTCTTC.

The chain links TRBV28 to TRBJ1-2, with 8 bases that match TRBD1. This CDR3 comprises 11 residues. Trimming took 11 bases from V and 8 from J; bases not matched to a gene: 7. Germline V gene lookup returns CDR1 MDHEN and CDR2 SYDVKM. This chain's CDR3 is CAAGGERGYTF. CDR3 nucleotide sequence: TGTGCCGCAGGGGGCGAAAGAGGCTACACCTTC.